This TCR beta chain was sequenced in a study of T-cell memory formation after mild COVID-19. This clonotype was observed a handful of times. Its antigen is still unknown. With constant-segment primers, 5'RACE yielded cDNA libraries of TCR alpha and TCR beta that carried sample barcodes and UMIs. TCRdb itself ran the 5' RACE reads through MiXCR, one entry per CDR3 protein. The table includes under 200,000 distinct CDR3 sequences, 10% to 15% detected once. Study findings and constraints: The study detected some responding clones in pre-infection memory, suggesting cross-reactive memory joined.

Germline-derived CDR1 and CDR2 are LGHNA and YNFKEQ. The length of the CDR3 is 14 residues. The ends were cut back, 4 bases at V and 5 bases at J, with 11 bases in the middle. This sequence joins TRBV4-2 and TRBJ2-2; the D gene is possibly TRBD2 (6 bases). This clonotype originated in a young man who had mild COVID-19 (a few samples of this study predate the infection). Cell type and time point are not known. Sequencing was performed on PBMCs or a T cell subset sorted from them (not recorded which). CDR3 DNA: TGTGCCAGCAGCCCGGGAGAGAGAACCGGGGAGCTGTTTTTT. Amino acids: CASSPGERTGELFF.